Below are 22 T cell receptor beta chains sequenced from a single sample in a study of T-cell reconstitution after alpha-beta-depleted transplantation in children. Molecular barcoding with unique molecular identifiers was used for the TCRbeta library. TCRdb called the PCR reads again in MiXCR, with one record for every CDR3 protein. The sample lists 300,000 to 400,000 distinct CDR3 sequences, 15% to 20% seen once, with roughly 41% in the top ten. Specimen: PBMCs, mostly from graft donor cells, collected 360 days after TCRalphabeta/CD19-depleted stem cell transplant. The receptor set was obtained from a male patient aged 2 to 9 who had a stem cell transplant for acute lymphoblastic leukemia, so the T cells may come from the graft donor.

This clonotype was seen a few times. V usage is TRBV6-1 and J usage is TRBJ1-3; D not resolved. This CDR3 has 15 amino acids. The V gene lost 4 bases and the J gene lost 1 base, with 11 bases spanning the gap. CDR1 MNHNS and CDR2 SASEGT come from the germline V gene. The CDR3 loop is CASSGRRRSGNTIYF. For the CDR3, the DNA is TGTGCCAGCAGTGGCAGGAGGCGGTCTGGAAACACCATATATTTT.

This clonotype was found a few times. V usage is TRBV5-1 and J usage is TRBJ1-4, with D tentatively TRBD1 (6 bases). Trimming shortened V by 4 bases and J by 5 bases, and 6 bases separated the two germline ends. CDR1 SGHRS and CDR2 YFSETQ come from the germline V gene. The CDR3 totals 12 residues. Written as DNA, the CDR3 is TGCGCCAGCAGCGGGACAAATGAAAAACTGTTTTTT. It codes for CASSGTNEKLFF.

This clonotype was observed a few times. V and J are TRBV19 and TRBJ1-1; D is ambiguous. V was trimmed by 10 bases and J by 1 base, leaving 10 bases between them. Germline V lookup: CDR1 LNHDA, CDR2 SQIVND (reference sequence). The CDR3 covers 12 residues. The CDR3, as DNA: TGTGCCACTAAGACCGGGAACACTGAAGCTTTCTTT. Amino acids: CATKTGNTEAFF.

The gene calls are TRBV29-1 and TRBJ1-4; tentative D call: TRBD1 (5 bases). The CDR3 extends over 14 amino acids. V lost 4 bases and J lost 5, with 14 bases in between. The V gene's germline CDR1 is SQVTM and CDR2 ANQGSEA. CDR3 DNA: TGCAGCGTTGTGCCCAGGGAGGTCAATGAAAAACTGTTTTTT. Residues: CSVVPREVNEKLFF.

The chain uses TRBV6-2 or TRBV6-3 and TRBJ1-2; maybe TRBD1 (5 bases). V lost 4 bases, J lost 6 bases, and 15 bases lay in between. The germline CDR1 and CDR2 sequences are MNHEY and SVGEGT. The CDR3 runs 14 residues. CDR3 in amino acids: CASSSPTGFHGYTF. The DNA for the CDR3 is TGTGCCAGCAGTTCTCCAACAGGATTCCATGGCTACACCTTC.

This clonotype was detected only a few times. CDR3 coding DNA: TGTGCCAGCAGCCGCAACCCCTCGGGGGCGAAGATACAAGAGACCCAGTACTTC. Protein: CASSRNPSGAKIQETQYF. The chain carries TRBV14 and TRBJ2-5; D assignment may be TRBD1 or TRBD2 (6 bases each). V was trimmed by 4 bases and J by 2 bases, leaving 23 bases between them. Germline CDR1 reads SGHDN; CDR2 reads FVKESK. The CDR3 is 18 amino acids.

This clonotype was seen a few times. V is TRBV4-3 and J is TRBJ2-7; 8 bases line up with TRBD2. This CDR3 is built from 20 residues. J gave up 5 bases and V 1 base, and 22 bases lay outside the gene matches. Germline loops: CDR1 LGHNA, CDR2 YSLEER. The CDR3 DNA is TGCGCCAGCAGCCAAGTAAAATTCACCGGGACTAGGCCTCTGTCCGACGAGCAGTACTTC. Translation gives CASSQVKFTGTRPLSDEQYF.

The CDR3 sequence is CASSLQDRGGTEAFF. The CDR3, as DNA: TGTGCCAGCAGCCTCCAGGACAGGGGGGGCACTGAAGCTTTCTTT. The rearrangement uses TRBV11-2 and TRBJ1-1, with 10 bases aligning to TRBD1. The CDR3 is 15 amino acids. V lost 5 bases, J lost 4 bases, and 7 bases stayed unmatched. CDR1 SGHAT and CDR2 FQNNGV come from the germline V gene.

This clonotype came up a few times. The rearrangement uses TRBV4-3 and TRBJ2-3; D remains unclear. The CDR3 spans 14 residues. Trimming removed 3 bases from V and 2 bases from J, with 9 bases in between. The germline V gene encodes CDR1 LGHNA and CDR2 YSLEER. CDR3 loop: CASSQVFNTDTQYF. The CDR3, as DNA: TGCGCCAGCAGCCAGGTATTCAACACAGATACGCAGTATTTT.

V and J are TRBV20-1 and TRBJ2-7, with D unresolved. The V and J ends lost 1 base and 7 bases respectively, with 11 bases between them. This CDR3 is built from 12 residues. Germline lookup yields CDR1 DFQATT and CDR2 SNEGSKA (reference sequence). CDR3 residues: CSARAAAWEQYF. The CDR3 DNA sequence: TGCAGTGCTAGAGCGGCTGCGTGGGAGCAGTACTTC.

This clonotype showed up just a few times. The rearrangement links TRBV12-3 or TRBV12-4 to TRBJ2-1; 8 bases are shared with TRBD1. The CDR3 is made up of 15 amino acids. The V and J ends lost 7 bases and 6 bases, in that order; junction bases with no gene match: 11. CDR3 DNA sequence: TGTGCCAGCACCTTCGGACAGGGACCGGCCAATGAGCAGTTCTTC. Its translation is CASTFGQGPANEQFF.

The J gene is TRBJ2-5, the V gene TRBV12-3 or TRBV12-4; a possible D gene is TRBD1 (6 bases). The CDR3 runs to 11 residues. V lost 0 bases and J lost 11, with 7 bases in between. CDR3 amino acids: CASSLADRQYF. DNA for the CDR3: TGTGCCAGCAGTTTAGCGGACAGACAGTACTTC.

In its sample, this clonotype was seen a few times. The rearrangement links TRBV30 to TRBJ2-7, with D possibly being TRBD1 (6 bases). V was pared by 7 bases and J by 2 bases, with 12 bases between. This CDR3 region has 12 residues. Germline CDR1 is GTSNPN and CDR2 is SVGIG (reference sequence). CDR3 sequence reads: CASTGKAYEQYF. CDR3 nucleotides: TGTGCCTCTACAGGGAAGGCCTACGAGCAGTACTTC.

The table lists this clonotype with a few counts. This chain uses TRBV7-2 with TRBJ2-3; D not resolved. In germline, CDR1 is SGHTA, CDR2 FQGNSA. This CDR3 is 17 amino acids long. The V and J ends lost 5 bases and 2 bases respectively, with 20 bases between them. In DNA form, the CDR3 reads TGTGCCAGCAGCCCCCCTGTACGCTTAGGCCCCACAGATACGCAGTATTTT. Its translation is CASSPPVRLGPTDTQYF.

The V gene is TRBV6-5, the J gene TRBJ1-2; D gene unclear. Trimming pared 3 bases from V and 4 bases from J, leaving 9 bases between. Per germline, CDR1 MNHEY and CDR2 SVGAGI. The CDR3 length is 13 residues. This CDR3 is CASSYKGSYGYTF. The CDR3 DNA reads as TGTGCCAGCAGTTATAAAGGGAGCTATGGCTACACCTTC.

This clonotype came up once. The rearrangement links TRBV15 to TRBJ1-2; maybe TRBD1 (6 bases). The CDR3 is 18 amino acids. From germline, CDR1 is LNHNV and CDR2 YYDKDF (reference sequence). Trimming removed 0 bases from V and 4 bases from J, with 21 bases in between. The CDR3 spells CATSRDQQVGRGFYGYTF. The CDR3 DNA reads as TGTGCCACCAGCAGAGATCAGCAGGTCGGCAGGGGTTTCTATGGCTACACCTTC.

The chain uses TRBV6-2 or TRBV6-3 and TRBJ1-6; D unresolved. Germline V gene sequence: CDR1 MNHEY, CDR2 SVGEGT. CDR3 length: 15 amino acids. The ends were cut back, 2 bases at V and 9 bases at J, with 14 bases in the middle. CDR3: CASSYVRSWSSPLHF. CDR3 bases: TGTGCCAGCAGTTACGTCAGGAGTTGGAGTTCACCCCTCCACTTT.

The J gene is TRBJ2-7, the V gene TRBV4-2; 7 bases are a match to TRBD1. The length of the CDR3 is 14 residues. V lost 3 bases, J lost 2 bases, and 4 bases stayed unmatched. Germline V gives CDR1 LGHNA, CDR2 YNFKEQ. The CDR3 coding sequence is TGTGCCAGCAGCCACCGGACAGGAACCTACGAGCAGTACTTC. This encodes CASSHRTGTYEQYF.

This clonotype occurred a few times. The genes are TRBV20-1 and TRBJ2-7; 9 bases line up with TRBD2. After removal of 1 base from V and 6 bases from J, the junction contained 7 bases not matched to a gene. The CDR3 runs to 14 residues. The germline gives CDR1 DFQATT, CDR2 SNEGSKA (reference sequence). The CDR3 DNA sequence: TGCAGTGCTAGAGGTGCGGGAGGGGAGTCCGAGCAGTACTTC. Translated: CSARGAGGESEQYF.

This clonotype has ten or more counts. V gene TRBV5-6 combines with J gene TRBJ2-1; D is ambiguous. The CDR3 is 14 residues long. Germline V gene data show CDR1 as SGHDT and CDR2 as YYEEEE. V lost 0 bases and J lost 6, with 10 bases in between. CDR3 loop: CASSLVGIGNEQFF. CDR3 in DNA: TGTGCCAGCAGCTTGGTAGGGATCGGCAATGAGCAGTTCTTC.

The CDR3, as DNA: TGTGCCACCAGTGACCCCCAGGGGGAAGAGACCCAGTACTTC. It translates to CATSDPQGEETQYF. This chain joins TRBV24-1 and TRBJ2-5; 7 bases align to TRBD1. From germline, CDR1 is KGHDR and CDR2 SFDVKD. J was trimmed by 3 bases and V by 4 bases; bases with no gene match: 4. The CDR3 contains 14 residues.

The sample holds a few counts of this clonotype. The chain uses TRBV7-9 and TRBJ1-5; 8 nucleotides match TRBD1. CDR1 is SEHNR and CDR2 is FQNEAQ in the germline V gene (reference sequence). This CDR3 has 16 residues. V was clipped by 2 bases and J by 7 bases; unmatched bases: 10. The CDR3 nucleotides are TGTGCCAGCAGCTTACCCCGGACAGGGTTTCAACAGCCCCAGCATTTT. It translates to CASSLPRTGFQQPQHF.